This T cell receptor beta chain was identified in a study of T-cell reconstitution after alpha-beta-depleted transplantation in children (dated by TCRdb to about 2016). Broadly, across the study: The study quantitatively tracked T-cell immune reconstitution after TCRalphabeta/CD19-depleted allogeneic hematopoietic cell transplantation in children using TCR repertoire profiling.

A word on this clonotype: No cognate antigen has been identified for it. Base qualities are missing; no much larger clone stands one base away.

Beyond this particular receptor, the publication reports: In some patients, the high TCRbeta diversity seen at day 60 was put down to recipient T cells and intrathymic progenitors that had survived conditioning. The frequencies of hyperexpanded clones fell over the following months, and after one year, T-cell counts and TCRbeta diversity were mostly attributed to newly produced T cells. Apparently early alphabetaT-cell count recovery about two months after transplant reportedly relied on only several hundred rapidly expanded clones derived from non-depleted graft cells.

The label giving this sample's treatment or condition can be read as: allogeneic hematopoietic cell transplantation with graft depleted of TCRalphabeta T cells and CD19 B cells. TCRalphabeta/CD19-depleted allogeneic hematopoietic cell grafts were given to the transplant recipients, all of whom were children. Library prep was done by PCR. TCRdb names Illumina HiSeq 2500 as the instrument used. Molecular barcoding was employed in the preparation of TCR libraries, with unique molecular identifiers being used to normalize TCRbeta repertoire quantification. The public reads were quality trimmed at Q25 with fastp and then assembled into clones with MiXCR by TCRdb, keeping productive beta chains. Each CDR3 protein appears once, grouped with its most common genes and DNA. The sample includes approximately 400,000 distinct CDR3 sequences, with roughly 17% observed a single time. The top ten hold about 32% of the sample.

Clipping removes 6 bases from V and 0 bases from J, with 11 as the unmatched junction base count. The CDR3 spans 17 residues, from the cysteine through the phenylalanine. Only the CDR3 part of the read is kept: 51 bases, read in frame from the first base. CDR1 and CDR2 were assigned from the germline V gene as KGHDR and SFDVKD. The starting material was PBMCs, mostly from graft donor cells, obtained 360 days after TCRalphabeta/CD19-depleted stem cell transplant. The receptor was isolated from a boy in the first two years of life who had a stem cell transplant for Wiskott-Aldrich syndrome, so the T cells may come from the graft donor. Recombination connected TRBV24-1 to TRBJ2-7; 9 bases in the middle match TRBD1. The sequenced DNA: TGTGCCACCAGTCCGGGACAGGGTTGGGGGGGCTCCTACGAGCAGTACTTC. The encoded protein is CATSPGQGWGGSYEQYF.